This is a list of T cell receptor beta chains from one sample in a study of cytomegalovirus exposure and HLA in healthy donors. Some clones are missing from TCRdb's copy, which holds only in-frame ones; the method was immunoSEQ multiplex PCR. The table lists 100,000 to 150,000 clones, around 69% of them singletons, with approximately 2.9% in the top ten. The sequenced sample was PBMCs. The receptors were gathered from a human donor in good health. CDR3s include the opening cysteine and the closing phenylalanine or tryptophan. Each record gives: D gene, J gene, V gene, clone size, CDR3 DNA, CDR3 protein. The D gene is left open where the match is weak. Clone size appears in some rows only: once, few, many, or a class for an expanded clone.

TRBD2	TRBJ2-3	TRBV13	.	TGTGCCAGCAGCTACCCTAGCGGGGGGTTCACAGATACGCAGTATTTT	CASSYPSGGFTDTQYF
.	TRBJ1-1	TRBV2	.	TGTGCCTGTTACAGGGACACTGAAGCTTTCTTT	CACYRDTEAFF
.	TRBJ2-7	TRBV21-1	.	TGTGCCAGCAGCAAAGTCGGGACACTTCCCTACGAGCAGTACTTC	CASSKVGTLPYEQYF
.	TRBJ2-5	TRBV7-8	.	TGTGCCAGCAGCTTAGGGCGGTACCAAGAGACCCAGTACTTC	CASSLGRYQETQYF
TRBD1	TRBJ1-2	TRBV4-3	.	TGCGCCAGCAGCCAAATGGGACAGGGGGCGATAGGCTACACCTTC	CASSQMGQGAIGYTF
.	TRBJ2-5	TRBV7-9	.	TGTGCCAGCAGCTTAACATTTTCCCAAGAGACCCAGTACTTC	CASSLTFSQETQYF
TRBD1	TRBJ2-2	TRBV7-9	.	TGTGCCAGCAGCTCACGGACAGGGGGGGCCGGGGAGCTGTTTTTT	CASSSRTGGAGELFF
.	TRBJ1-5	TRBV7-2	.	TGTGCCAGCAGCTTAGTATTGGGGGGTACTCAGCCCCAGCATTTT	CASSLVLGGTQPQHF
TRBD1	TRBJ1-1	TRBV5-1	once	TGCGCCAGCAGTGAGACAGGGGGCGCTGTCAACACTGAAGCTTTCTTT	CASSETGGAVNTEAFF
.	TRBJ2-3	TRBV29-1	once	TGCAGCGGACGTCGCTCGACTAGCACAGATACGCAGTATTTT	CSGRRSTSTDTQYF